Here is one T cell receptor beta chain with its context. Ineligible for inclusion were patients with other autoimmune diseases, uncontrolled infections, pregnancy or lactation. Amplification of the TCR beta CDR3 regions used RNA transcripts (as template). HTBI primers served in a first-round RT-PCR, which a second-round multiplex PCR followed. TCRdb independently ran MiXCR on the multiplex PCR reads; one entry per CDR3 protein. Among around 1,200,000 distinct CDR3 sequences listed, 35% to 40% were seen once. This specimen belongs to a study of Graves' ophthalmopathy and Graves' hyperthyroidism. Germline CDR1 is GTSNPN and CDR2 is SVGIG (reference sequence). Trimming stripped 0 bases from V and 7 bases from J, with 9 bases between. The CDR3 consists of 12 residues.

This receptor was obtained from an adult man with Graves' hyperthyroidism. The sample comprised peripheral blood or thyroid tissue (not recorded which). The rearrangement uses TRBV30 and TRBJ1-2, with D uncertain. CDR3 sequence: CAWSVSTLGYTF. The CDR3 DNA reads TGTGCCTGGAGTGTATCGACGCTTGGCTACACCTTC.